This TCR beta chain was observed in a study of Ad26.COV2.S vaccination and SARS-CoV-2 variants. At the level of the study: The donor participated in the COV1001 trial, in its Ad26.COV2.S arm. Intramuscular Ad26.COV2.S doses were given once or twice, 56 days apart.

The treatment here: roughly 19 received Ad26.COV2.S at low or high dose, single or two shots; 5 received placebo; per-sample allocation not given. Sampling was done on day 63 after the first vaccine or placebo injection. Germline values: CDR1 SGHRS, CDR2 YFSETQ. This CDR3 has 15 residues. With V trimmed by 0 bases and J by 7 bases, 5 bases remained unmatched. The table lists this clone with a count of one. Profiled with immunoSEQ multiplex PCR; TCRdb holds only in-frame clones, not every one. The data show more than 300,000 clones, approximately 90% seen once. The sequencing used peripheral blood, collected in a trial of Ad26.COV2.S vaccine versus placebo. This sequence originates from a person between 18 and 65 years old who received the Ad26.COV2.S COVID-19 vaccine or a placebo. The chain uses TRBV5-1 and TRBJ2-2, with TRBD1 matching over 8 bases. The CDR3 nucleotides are TGCGCCAGCAGCTTGGAGGCAGGGGGCCTCGGGGAGCTGTTTTTT. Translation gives CASSLEAGGLGELFF.